Shown below are 17 T cell receptor beta chains from a single sample sequenced in a study of T-cell reconstitution after alpha-beta-depleted transplantation in children. General study points: Once a year had passed after transplant, T-cell counts and diversity came mostly from newly produced T cells.

For TCRbeta, the library was prepared with unique molecular identifiers. MiXCR was run by TCRdb on the PCR reads, yielding one entry per CDR3 protein. The table has approximately 300,000 distinct CDR3 sequences, about 7.3% seen once. No antigen has been assigned to these receptors. Source: peripheral blood, taken 360 days after TCRalphabeta/CD19-depleted stem cell transplant. These receptors were taken from a female patient aged 2-9 years who had a stem cell transplant for Fanconi anemia, so the T cells may come from the graft donor.

This clonotype was picked up a small number of times. It may be a read error: a sequence one base away is much more abundant. The rearrangement uses TRBV3-1 and TRBJ1-1; D not resolved. The germline V gene encodes CDR1 LGHDT and CDR2 YNNKEL (reference sequence). V lost 4 bases and J lost 1, with 4 bases in between. The CDR3 is 12 amino acids. The CDR3 DNA is TGTGCCAGCAGCCGGGAGAACACTGAAGCTTTCTTT. It is translated as CASSRENTEAFF.

This clonotype has at least ten counts. The chain is built from TRBV24-1 and TRBJ2-3; TRBD1 matches 9 bases. Trimming took 6 bases from V and 7 from J; bases not matched to a gene: 16. This CDR3 is built from 17 residues. The germline gives CDR1 KGHDR, CDR2 SFDVKD. CDR3 DNA: TGTGCCACCAGTCCATCCCCCGCACGGGACAGGGCTCATACGCAGTATTTT. It translates to CATSPSPARDRAHTQYF.

This clonotype was seen at least ten times. V gene TRBV6-6 combines with J gene TRBJ2-1, with D perhaps matching TRBD1 or TRBD2 (5 bases each). Germline V CDR1 and CDR2: MNHNY, SVGAGI (reference sequence). The V end was cut by 5 bases, the J end by 5 bases, with 10 bases between. The CDR3 is 13 amino acids. The CDR3 DNA reads TGTGCCAGCAGTCGGGGACCGAACAATGAGCAGTTCTTC. This codes for CASSRGPNNEQFF.

This clonotype was observed at least ten times. The rearrangement links TRBV15 to TRBJ2-5; D is unclear. Germline V lookup: CDR1 LNHNV, CDR2 YYDKDF (reference sequence). The length of the CDR3 is 16 residues. The V and J ends lost 0 bases and 1 base respectively, with 12 bases between them. The chain's CDR3 is CATSRDSRFIQETQYF. The DNA of the CDR3 is TGTGCCACCAGCAGAGATAGTCGATTCATCCAAGAGACCCAGTACTTC.

This clonotype was observed a handful of times. J is TRBJ1-1 and V is TRBV6-2 or TRBV6-3; D may be TRBD1 (6 bases). The V gene lost 8 bases and the J gene lost 8 bases, with 27 bases spanning the gap. The CDR3 covers 16 residues. The V gene's germline CDR1 is MNHEY and CDR2 SVGEGT. CDR3: CASYPRAGQPPGEAFF. The CDR3 nucleotides are TGTGCCAGCTACCCCCGCGCGGGACAACCCCCGGGAGAAGCTTTCTTT.

Ten or more counts support this clonotype. The chain has TRBV5-6 and TRBJ2-1; 11 bases match TRBD2. V shed 3 bases, J shed 5 bases, and the junction held 4 bases outside the gene matches. CDR1 is SGHDT and CDR2 is YYEEEE in the germline V gene. CDR3 size: 15 residues. CDR3 sequence reads: CASSSGLAENNEQFF. CDR3 nucleotide sequence: TGTGCCAGCAGCTCGGGACTAGCGGAGAACAATGAGCAGTTCTTC.

With regard to this clonotype: At one end, the junction sequence differs from germline, possibly due to a read error. V usage is TRBV7-3 and J usage is TRBJ2-5, with TRBD2 matching 9 bases. The CDR3 runs 17 residues. The germline CDR1 and CDR2 sequences are SGHTA and FQGTGA. The CDR3 DNA follows: TGTGCCAGCAGTTTAAAGGTCCTAGCGGGGCACCAAGAGACCCAGTACTTC. Amino acid sequence: CASSLKVLAGHQETQYF.

In this sample, this clonotype turned up many times. The chain joins TRBV4-1 to TRBJ2-7; 9 nucleotides line up with TRBD1. The CDR3 is 16 amino acids. CDR1 and CDR2 from the germline V gene are MGHRA and YSYEKL. The V and J ends lost 3 bases and 3 bases, in that order; junction bases with no gene match: 9. DNA for the CDR3: TGCGCCAGCAGCCATTCCGGGACAGGGAACCTCTACGAGCAGTACTTC. Its protein product is CASSHSGTGNLYEQYF.

This clonotype was seen only a few times. The chain employs TRBV29-1 and TRBJ2-7, with 8 bases identical to TRBD2. The J segment lost 5 bases and the V segment lost 3 bases, leaving 12 bases of the junction unmatched. The CDR3 has 15 residues. CDR1 and CDR2 from the germline V gene are SQVTM and ANQGSEA. Here the CDR3 DNA reads TGCAGCGTTGAGCGTTATCGGGAGGGGTTCAACGAGCAGTACTTC. Amino acids: CSVERYREGFNEQYF.

Here the CDR3 DNA reads TGTGCCAGCAGCTTAGCCAAAACGGATTCACCCCTCCACTTT. Translation gives CASSLAKTDSPLHF. The rearrangement joins TRBV7-6 to TRBJ1-6; no firm D call. The V gene lost 0 bases and the J gene lost 8 bases, with 8 bases spanning the gap. From germline, CDR1 is SGHVS and CDR2 FNYEAQ. The CDR3 consists of 14 residues.

This clonotype showed up many times. J is TRBJ2-2 and V is TRBV4-2; perhaps TRBD2 as D (5 bases). This CDR3 is built from 13 residues. Trimming removed 8 bases from V and 1 base from J, with 8 bases in between. Looked up from germline, CDR1 is LGHNA and CDR2 is YNFKEQ. The CDR3 here is CASGRGNTGELFF. The CDR3 region has the DNA TGTGCCAGCGGCCGGGGGAACACCGGGGAGCTGTTTTTT.

The chain joins TRBV11-2 to TRBJ2-1; 9 bases match TRBD2. The CDR3 has 18 residues. V was pared by 2 bases and J by 5 bases, with 13 bases of the junction left unmatched. The germline CDR1 and CDR2 sequences are SGHAT and FQNNGV. As DNA, the CDR3 is TGTGCCAGCAGCTTACGGGAGCGGGGGGCATACTATAACAATGAGCAGTTCTTC. This codes for CASSLRERGAYYNNEQFF.

This clonotype showed up many times. The chain uses TRBV20-1 and TRBJ2-1, with 9 bases fitting TRBD1. Losses at the gene ends were 6 bases for V and 7 bases for J; bases not matched to a gene: 4. Looked up from germline, CDR1 is DFQATT and CDR2 is SNEGSKA (reference sequence). This CDR3 is 12 amino acids long. The CDR3 loop is CSAGQGRNEQFF. CDR3 DNA sequence: TGCAGTGCCGGACAGGGGAGAAATGAGCAGTTCTTC.

The sample holds many counts of this clonotype. The chain carries TRBV12-3 or TRBV12-4 and TRBJ2-1; 7 nucleotides agree with TRBD1. The CDR3 sequence is 14 residues long. With V trimmed by 6 bases and J by 8 bases, 10 bases remained unmatched. The CDR3 nucleotides read TGTGCCAGCAGAACAGGGGAGAAGATCCATGAGCAGTTCTTC. It is translated as CASRTGEKIHEQFF.

In the case of this clonotype: Here the CDR3 omits its conserved ending phenylalanine or tryptophan, so a read error is the likely source. The chain uses TRBV5-5 and TRBJ2-7; 11 nucleotides line up with TRBD1. Germline CDR1 and CDR2: SGHKS and YYEKEE (reference sequence). CDR3 length: 15 amino acids. V gave up 4 bases and J gave up 3 bases; unmatched junction bases: 6. CDR3 DNA: TGTGCCAGCAGCGCCGGACAGGGGGCATTCTACGAGCAGTACTTG. The encoded protein is CASSAGQGAFYEQYL.

This clonotype has ten or more counts. The V gene is TRBV7-6, the J gene TRBJ1-6; D uncertain. Between the trimmed V and J ends, which lost 0 bases and 6 bases, there was a span of 3 bases. The V gene's germline CDR1 is SGHVS and CDR2 FNYEAQ. This CDR3 is 13 amino acids long. The CDR3 nucleotides read TGTGCCAGCAGCTTAGCTTTTAATTCACCCCTCCACTTT. It encodes CASSLAFNSPLHF. Full variable domain (outside the CDR3, taken from reference TRBV7-6 and TRBJ1-6): GAGVSQSPRYKVTKRGQDVALRCDPISGHVSLYWYRQALGQGPEFLTYFNYEAQQDKSGLPNDRFSAERPEGSISTLTIQRTEQRDSAMYRCASSLAFNSPLHFGNGTRLTVT.

The chain carries TRBV15 and TRBJ1-5; D is uncertain. Germline V gives CDR1 LNHNV, CDR2 YYDKDF (reference sequence). Trimming took off 0 bases at V and 9 bases at J, with 12 bases between the two ends. The CDR3 contains 14 residues. The CDR3 protein is CATSRDTAALPQHF. As DNA, the CDR3 is TGTGCCACCAGCAGAGATACCGCGGCGCTGCCCCAGCATTTT.